This T cell receptor beta chain was found in a study of chemoradiotherapy in HPV16-positive cancers. Whole-study context: Functional T-cell assays on two HPV16-positive patients' cells defined candidate HPV-specific clones and common TCR motifs.

Note on this clone: Its antigen is not known.

Study conclusions and caveats: Non-HPV-specific T cells did not expand in tumors during treatment, whereas candidate HPV-specific clones and E7-related motifs did. HPV-specific T cells were functionally defined from only two HPV16-positive patients. For HPV16-positive patients, expanding HPV-responsive T cells associated with longer recurrence-free survival.

TCRdb's copy holds only in-frame clones and misses some; the assay was immunoSEQ multiplex PCR. The sample carries about 20,000 clones, roughly 90% recorded once. The TCR originated in a human donor with HPV-associated anogenital cancer. Here the sequenced sample was blood, taken from a patient who underwent chemoradiotherapy.

The DNA of the CDR3 is TGCGCCAGCAGCCAAGATCCAGCGGGAGGGAGGATTCACATTCAGTACTTC. It is translated as CASSQDPAGGRIHIQYF. The chain links TRBV4-1 to TRBJ2-4; 10 bases map to TRBD2. This CDR3 spans 17 amino acids. CDR1 is MGHRA and CDR2 is YSYEKL in the germline V gene. J was trimmed by 8 bases and V by 0 bases; bases with no gene match: 10.